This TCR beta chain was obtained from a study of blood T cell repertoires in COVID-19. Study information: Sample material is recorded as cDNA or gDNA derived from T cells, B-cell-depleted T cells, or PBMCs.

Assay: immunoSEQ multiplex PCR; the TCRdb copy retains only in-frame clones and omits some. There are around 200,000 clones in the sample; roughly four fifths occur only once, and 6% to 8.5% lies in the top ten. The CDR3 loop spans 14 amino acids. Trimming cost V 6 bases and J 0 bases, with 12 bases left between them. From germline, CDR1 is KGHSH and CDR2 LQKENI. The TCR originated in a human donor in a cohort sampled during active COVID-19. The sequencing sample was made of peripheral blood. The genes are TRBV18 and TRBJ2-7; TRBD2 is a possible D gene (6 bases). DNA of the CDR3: TGTGCCAGCTCCCCGCCCGGGAGCTCCTACGAGCAGTACTTC. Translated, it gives CASSPPGSSYEQYF.